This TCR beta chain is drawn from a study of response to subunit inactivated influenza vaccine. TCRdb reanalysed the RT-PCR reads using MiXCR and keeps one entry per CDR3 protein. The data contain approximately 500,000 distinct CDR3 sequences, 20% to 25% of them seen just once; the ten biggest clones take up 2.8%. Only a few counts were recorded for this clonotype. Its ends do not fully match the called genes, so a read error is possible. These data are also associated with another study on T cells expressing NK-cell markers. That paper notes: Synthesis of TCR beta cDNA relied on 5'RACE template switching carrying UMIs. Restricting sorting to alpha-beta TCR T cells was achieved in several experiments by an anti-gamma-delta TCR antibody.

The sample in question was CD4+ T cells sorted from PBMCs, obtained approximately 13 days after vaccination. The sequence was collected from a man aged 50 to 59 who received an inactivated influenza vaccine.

Here the CDR3 DNA reads TGTGCCAGCAGCTTAGAATGGGGGACCACCTCTTTC. It encodes CASSLEWGTTSF. The rearrangement links TRBV7-9 to TRBJ2-7, with D perhaps matching TRBD1 or TRBD2 (5 bases each). Germline V gene lookup returns CDR1 SEHNR and CDR2 FQNEAQ (reference sequence). The CDR3 runs 12 residues.